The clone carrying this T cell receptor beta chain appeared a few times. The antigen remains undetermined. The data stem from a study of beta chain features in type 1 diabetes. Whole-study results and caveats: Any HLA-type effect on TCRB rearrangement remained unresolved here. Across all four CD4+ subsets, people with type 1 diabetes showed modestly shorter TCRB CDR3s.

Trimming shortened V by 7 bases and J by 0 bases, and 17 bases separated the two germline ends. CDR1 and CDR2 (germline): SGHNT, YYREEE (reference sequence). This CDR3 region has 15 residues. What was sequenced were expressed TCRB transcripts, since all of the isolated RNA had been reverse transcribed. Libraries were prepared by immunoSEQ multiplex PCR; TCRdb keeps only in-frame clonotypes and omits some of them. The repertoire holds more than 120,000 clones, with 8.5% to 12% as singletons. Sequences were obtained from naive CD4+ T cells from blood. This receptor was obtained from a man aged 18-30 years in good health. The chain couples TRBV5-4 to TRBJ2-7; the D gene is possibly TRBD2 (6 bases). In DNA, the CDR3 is TGTGCCAGCGGGACCGGAGGGGTAAGCTCCTACGAGCAGTACTTC. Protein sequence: CASGTGGVSSYEQYF.